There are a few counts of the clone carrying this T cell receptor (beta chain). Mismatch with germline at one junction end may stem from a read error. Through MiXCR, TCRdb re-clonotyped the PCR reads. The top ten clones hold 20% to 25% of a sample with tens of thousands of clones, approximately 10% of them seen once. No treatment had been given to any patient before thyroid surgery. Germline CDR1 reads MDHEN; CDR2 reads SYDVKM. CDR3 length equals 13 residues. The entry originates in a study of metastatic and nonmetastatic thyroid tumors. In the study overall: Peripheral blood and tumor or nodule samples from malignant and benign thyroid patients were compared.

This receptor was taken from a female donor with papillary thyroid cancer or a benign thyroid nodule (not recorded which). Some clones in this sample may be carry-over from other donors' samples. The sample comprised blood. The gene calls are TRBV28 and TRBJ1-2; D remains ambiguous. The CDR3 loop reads CASNLSGTYDYTF. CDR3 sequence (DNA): TGTGCCAGCAATTTATCGGGAACATATGACTACACCTTC.